This paragraph reports one T cell receptor beta chain. Its specificity is unknown. Here immunoSEQ multiplex PCR was the method, and the copy in TCRdb shows in-frame clones only, minus some. The sample holds a few hundred thousand clones, about 92% seen once. The treatment is: around 19 received Ad26.COV2.S at low or high dose, single or two shots; roughly five received placebo; per-sample allocation not given. Following the first vaccine or placebo injection, samples were taken on day 63. This specimen comes from a study of Ad26.COV2.S vaccination and SARS-CoV-2 variants. Study results and caveats: It was reported that spike-specific CD8+ and CD4+ T cell responses were substantially broad after vaccination. The TCR breadth and depth analyses may have understated or missed part of the total T cell responses.

CDR3 length equals 13 residues. V lost 5 bases to trimming and J lost 0 bases, with 7 bases between them. Germline CDR1 is SGHTA and CDR2 is FQGNSA. The sequenced sample was peripheral blood, obtained in a trial of Ad26.COV2.S vaccine versus placebo. The chain joins TRBV7-2 to TRBJ1-2; D is uncertain. The TCR originated in a person aged 18 to 59 who received the Ad26.COV2.S COVID-19 vaccine or a placebo. The DNA of the CDR3 is TGTGCCAGCAGCGCTCAGGCTAACTATGGCTACACCTTC. Its translation: CASSAQANYGYTF.